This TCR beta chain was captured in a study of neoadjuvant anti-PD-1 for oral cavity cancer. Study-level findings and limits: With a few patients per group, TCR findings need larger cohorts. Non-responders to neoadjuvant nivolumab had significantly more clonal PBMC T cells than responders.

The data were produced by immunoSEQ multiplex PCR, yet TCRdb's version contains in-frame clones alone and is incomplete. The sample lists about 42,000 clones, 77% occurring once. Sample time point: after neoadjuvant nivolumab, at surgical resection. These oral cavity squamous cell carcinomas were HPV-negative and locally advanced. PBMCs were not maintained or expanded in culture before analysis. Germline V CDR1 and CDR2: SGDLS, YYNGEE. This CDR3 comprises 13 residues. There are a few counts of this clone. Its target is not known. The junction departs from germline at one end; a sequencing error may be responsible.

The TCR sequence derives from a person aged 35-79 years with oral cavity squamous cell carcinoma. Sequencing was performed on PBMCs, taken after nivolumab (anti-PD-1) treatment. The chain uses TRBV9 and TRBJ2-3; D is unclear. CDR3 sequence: CASSPSIAETQYF. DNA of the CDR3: TGTGCCAGCAGCCCCTCGATTGCAGAGACGCAGTATTTT.